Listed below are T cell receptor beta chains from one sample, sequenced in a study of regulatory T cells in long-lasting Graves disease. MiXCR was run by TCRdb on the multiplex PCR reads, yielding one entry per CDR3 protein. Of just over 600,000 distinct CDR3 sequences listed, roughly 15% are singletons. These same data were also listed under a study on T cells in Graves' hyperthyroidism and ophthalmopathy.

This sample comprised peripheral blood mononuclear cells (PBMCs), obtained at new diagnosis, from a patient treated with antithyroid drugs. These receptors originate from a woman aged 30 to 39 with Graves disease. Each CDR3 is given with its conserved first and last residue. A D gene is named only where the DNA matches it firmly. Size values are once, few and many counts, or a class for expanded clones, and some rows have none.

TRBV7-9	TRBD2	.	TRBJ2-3	TGTGCCAGCAGGTTGCCGGGACTAGCGGGAAGAGATACGCAGTATTTT	CASRLPGLAGRDTQYF
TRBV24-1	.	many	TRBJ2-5	TGTGCCACCAGTAAGGACCAAGAGACCCAGTACTTC	CATSKDQETQYF
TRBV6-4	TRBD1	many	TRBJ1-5	TGTGCCAGCAGTTACTCGTTCAGGGGGACGGCCAATCAGCCCCAGCATTTT	CASSYSFRGTANQPQHF
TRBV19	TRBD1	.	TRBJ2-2	TGTGCCAGTAGAACAGGGGGCAACGCCGGGGAGCTGTTTTTT	CASRTGGNAGELFF
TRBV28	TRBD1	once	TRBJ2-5	TGTGCCAGCAGCTGGCCAGGGGGCGCGGAAGGGGAGACCCAGTACTTC	CASSWPGGAEGETQYF
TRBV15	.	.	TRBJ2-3	TGTGCCACCAGGGGGGAGGCAGATACGCAGTATTTT	CATRGEADTQYF
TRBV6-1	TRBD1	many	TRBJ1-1	TGTGCCAGCGGAACCGGGACAGGGGTTCCTGAAGCTTTCTTT	CASGTGTGVPEAFF
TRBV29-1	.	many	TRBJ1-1	TGCAGCGTTGTAACGGGCACTGAAGCTTTCTTT	CSVVTGTEAFF
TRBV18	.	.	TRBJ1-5	TGTGCCAGCTCACCTGCCGAGCGGGGGAGGGATCAGCCCCAGCATTTT	CASSPAERGRDQPQHF
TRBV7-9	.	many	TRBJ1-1	TGTGCCAGCAGCTTAGGATCTGGGATCACTGAAGCTTTCTTT	CASSLGSGITEAFF
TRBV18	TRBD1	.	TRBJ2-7	TGTGCCAGCTCACCTTCGACAGGGGGCTACGAGCAGTACTTC	CASSPSTGGYEQYF
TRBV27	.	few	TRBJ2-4	TGTGCCAGCAGACAAATGGCCAAAAACATTCAGTACTTC	CASRQMAKNIQYF
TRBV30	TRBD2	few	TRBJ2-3	TGTGCCTGGAGACTAGCGGGAGGTAGTTTTGATACGCAGTATTTT	CAWRLAGGSFDTQYF
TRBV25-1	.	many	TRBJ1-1	TGTGCCAACATCGACGGCACTGAAGCTTTCTTT	CANIDGTEAFF
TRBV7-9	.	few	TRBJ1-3	TGTGCCAGCAGCTTGGTATTATCTGGAAACACCATATATTTT	CASSLVLSGNTIYF
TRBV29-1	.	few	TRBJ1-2	TGCAGCGTTGATGGAGGGGGTGACTATGGCTACACCTTC	CSVDGGGDYGYTF
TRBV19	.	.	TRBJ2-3	TGTGCCAGTAGCTCAGGGGCCACAGATACGCAGTATTTT	CASSSGATDTQYF
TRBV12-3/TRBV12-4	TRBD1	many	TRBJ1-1	TGTGCCAGCAATCAGGGGGGTACTGAAGCTTTCTTT	CASNQGGTEAFF
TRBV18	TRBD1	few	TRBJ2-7	TGTGCCAGCTCACCACTGAGGACAGGGGGCTACGAGCAGTACTTC	CASSPLRTGGYEQYF
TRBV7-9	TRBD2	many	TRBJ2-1	TGTGCCAGCAGCTTACAGGCTAGCGGGAGTGAGCAGTTCTTC	CASSLQASGSEQFF
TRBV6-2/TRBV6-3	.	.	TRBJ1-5	TGTGCCAGCAGTGTATCGGCCCAGCCCCAGCATTTT	CASSVSAQPQHF
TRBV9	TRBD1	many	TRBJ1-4	TGTGCCAGCAGCGCGCGCGGGGACAGCCTTAATGAAAAACTGTTTTTT	CASSARGDSLNEKLFF
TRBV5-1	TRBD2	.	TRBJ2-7	TGCGCCAGCAGCTCGGACACTAGCGGCCGCTCCTACGAGCAGTACTTC	CASSSDTSGRSYEQYF
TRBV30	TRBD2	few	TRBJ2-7	TGTGCCTGGAGTATTACTAGCGGGAGGAAGCAGTACTTC	CAWSITSGRKQYF
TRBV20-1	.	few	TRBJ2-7	TGCAGTGCTAGAGTGGGAACGGGTGGGTACGAGCAGTACTTC	CSARVGTGGYEQYF
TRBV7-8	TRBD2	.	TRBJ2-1	TGTGCCAGCAGCTTATCCACCAGGGACTACCCCTTTTACAATGAGCAGTTCTTC	CASSLSTRDYPFYNEQFF
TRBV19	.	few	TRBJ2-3	TGTGCCAGTAGTAGAAAAAAGGTGGAGAACCTATACACAGATACGCAGTATTTT	CASSRKKVENLYTDTQYF
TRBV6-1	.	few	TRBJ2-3	TGTGCCAGCAGTGAACTCTGGGGCACAGATACGCAGTATTTT	CASSELWGTDTQYF
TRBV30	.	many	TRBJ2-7	TGTGCCTGGAGTGTAAAGGGCAGGAGCTCCTACGAGCAGTACTTC	CAWSVKGRSSYEQYF
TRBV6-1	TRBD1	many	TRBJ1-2	TGTGCCGGACAGGGTAATACTGACTATGGCTACACCTTC	CAGQGNTDYGYTF
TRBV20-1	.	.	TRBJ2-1	TGCAGTGCTAGTAGTAACTCTAGACAGCACTCCTACAATGAGCAGTTCTTC	CSASSNSRQHSYNEQFF
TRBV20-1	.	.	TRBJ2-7	TGCAGTCCATCGGACGGCTACGAGCAGTACTTC	CSPSDGYEQYF
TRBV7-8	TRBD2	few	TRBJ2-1	TGTGCCAGCAGCTTACGTCCGGGAGGGAGCTACAATGAGCAGTTCTTC	CASSLRPGGSYNEQFF
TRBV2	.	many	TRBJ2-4	TGTGCCAGCAGCACAGGGTTGGGTTCCAAAAACATTCAGTACTTC	CASSTGLGSKNIQYF
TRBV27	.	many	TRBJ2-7	TGTGCCAGCGGTAGAAGCAGCTCCTACGAGCAGTACTTC	CASGRSSSYEQYF
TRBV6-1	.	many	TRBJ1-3	TGTGCCAGCACCAAGAGTTACTCTGGAAACACCATATATTTT	CASTKSYSGNTIYF
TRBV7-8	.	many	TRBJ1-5	TGTGCCAGCAGCTTAGATGGCCCCAGCAATCAGCCCCAGCATTTT	CASSLDGPSNQPQHF
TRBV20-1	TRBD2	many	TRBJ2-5	TGCAGTGCGCAAGCGGGAGCAGGCGAGACCCAGTACTTC	CSAQAGAGETQYF
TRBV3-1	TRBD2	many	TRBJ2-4	TGTGCCAGCAAATCTAGCGGGACCAAAAACATTCAGTACTTC	CASKSSGTKNIQYF
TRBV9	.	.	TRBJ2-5	TGTGCCAGCAGCGTAGACGGGTATGGGACCCAGTACTTC	CASSVDGYGTQYF
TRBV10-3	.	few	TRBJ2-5	TGTGCCATCAGTGAGTCGATGACAGCCGAATCCATAGAGATAACAGAGACCCAGTACTTC	CAISESMTAESIEITETQYF
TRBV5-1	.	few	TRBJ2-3	TGCGCCAGCAGCTTGGGGAGCGGTGGGGCCACAGATACGCAGTATTTT	CASSLGSGGATDTQYF
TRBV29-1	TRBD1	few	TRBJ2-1	TGCAGCGAACGGACAGGGGAGTTAGTAGATTCGTACAATGAGCAGTTCTTC	CSERTGELVDSYNEQFF
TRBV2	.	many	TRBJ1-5	TGTGCCAGCAACCCAGAATATAGCAATCAGCCCCAGCATTTT	CASNPEYSNQPQHF
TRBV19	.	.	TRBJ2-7	TGTGCCAGTAGTATGGGAAAAGGGGCCTACGAGCAGTACTTC	CASSMGKGAYEQYF
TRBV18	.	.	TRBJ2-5	TGTGCCAGCTCACCCACCCGTGGGGAGACCCAGTACTTC	CASSPTRGETQYF
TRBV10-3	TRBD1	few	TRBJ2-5	TGTGCCATCAGTGACCTAGGACAGGGTGGAGAGACCCAGTACTTC	CAISDLGQGGETQYF
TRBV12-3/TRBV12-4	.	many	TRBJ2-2	TGTGCCAGCACCCCGACTGGCGCGAACACCGGGGAGCTGTTTTTT	CASTPTGANTGELFF
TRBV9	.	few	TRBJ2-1	TGTGCCAGCAGCGAGAGCGGCCATCCTGGGGATGAGCAGTTCTTC	CASSESGHPGDEQFF
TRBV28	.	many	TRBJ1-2	TGTGCCAGCAGCTCTATCTCAGGAGGGAACTATGGCTACACCTTC	CASSSISGGNYGYTF
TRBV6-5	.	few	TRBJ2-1	TGTGCCAGCAGTTACTCGGGTCGGGCCGGGGGTTCCTACAATGAGCAGTTCTTC	CASSYSGRAGGSYNEQFF
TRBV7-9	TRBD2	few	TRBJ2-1	TGTGCCAGCAGCCTGCGGGCGGGGGGAGGTCGATCCTACAATGAGCAGTTCTTC	CASSLRAGGGRSYNEQFF
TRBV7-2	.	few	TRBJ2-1	TGTGCCAGCAGCTTAGACACTACCGGCAGTGTAAATGAGCAGTTCTTC	CASSLDTTGSVNEQFF
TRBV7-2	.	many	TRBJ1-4	TGTGCCAGCAGCTCACAAATGGTAGAAAAACTGTTTTTT	CASSSQMVEKLFF
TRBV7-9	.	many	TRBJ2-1	TGTGCCAGCAGCTTTGGTTTTGAGAGGCAGTTCTTC	CASSFGFERQFF